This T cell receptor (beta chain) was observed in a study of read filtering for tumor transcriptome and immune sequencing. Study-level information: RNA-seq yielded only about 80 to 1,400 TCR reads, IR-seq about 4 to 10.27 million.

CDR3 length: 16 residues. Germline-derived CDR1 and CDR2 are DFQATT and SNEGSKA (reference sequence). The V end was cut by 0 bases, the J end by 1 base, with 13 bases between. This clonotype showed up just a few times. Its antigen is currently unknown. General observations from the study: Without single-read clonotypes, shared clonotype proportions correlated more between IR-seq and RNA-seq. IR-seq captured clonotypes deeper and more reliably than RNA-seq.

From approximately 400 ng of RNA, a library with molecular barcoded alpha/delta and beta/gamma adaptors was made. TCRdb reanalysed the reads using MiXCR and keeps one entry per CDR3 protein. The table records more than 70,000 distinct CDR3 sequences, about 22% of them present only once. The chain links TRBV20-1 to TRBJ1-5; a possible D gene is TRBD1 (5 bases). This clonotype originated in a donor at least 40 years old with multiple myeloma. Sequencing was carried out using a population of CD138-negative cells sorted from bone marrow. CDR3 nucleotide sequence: TGCAGTGCTAGAGATCCAGGGAGTAGAAGCAATCAGCCCCAGCATTTT. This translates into CSARDPGSRSNQPQHF.